The 28 T cell receptor beta chains below all came from one sample that was sequenced in a study of blood T cell repertoires in COVID-19. The table came from immunoSEQ multiplex PCR; TCRdb's copy has only in-frame clones and leaves some out. The repertoire has about 160,000 clones, 85% to 95% of them found once; the top ten carry 4.5% to 5.5%. The sample taken for sequencing was peripheral blood. The source of these receptors is a woman aged 45 to 65 with acute or convalescent COVID-19.

V is TRBV19 and J is TRBJ2-1; 9 nucleotides match TRBD2. The CDR3 contains 14 residues. J lost 12 bases, V lost 6 bases, and 12 bases had no gene match. Germline-derived CDR1 and CDR2 are LNHDA and SQIVND (reference sequence). The CDR3 sequence is CASSISGSMSGQFF. The CDR3 nucleotides read TGTGCCAGTAGCATTAGCGGGAGTATGAGTGGGCAGTTCTTC.

The CDR3 DNA sequence: TGTGCCAGCAGCCAAGAAAGGGCGGGAGCTTTCTTT. Translating gives CASSQERAGAFF. V is TRBV3-1 (or the pseudogene TRBV3-2) and J is TRBJ1-1; D is uncertain. The CDR3 loop spans 12 amino acids. CDR1 is LGHDT, CDR2 YNNKEL, per germline (reference sequence). Trimming pared 0 bases from V and 10 bases from J, leaving 9 bases between.

A remark on this clone: At one end, the junction sequence differs from germline, possibly due to a read error. This chain connects TRBV2 to TRBJ2-2; 7 nucleotides match TRBD1. The length of the CDR3 is 15 residues. Germline CDR1 is SNHLY and CDR2 is FYNNEI. CDR3 nucleotides: TGTGCCTGCAGGACAGGAAAAGCGAACACCGGGGAGCTGTTTTTT. Translated, it gives CACRTGKANTGELFF.

This chain connects TRBV25-1 to TRBJ1-2; the match to TRBD1 covers 11 bases. The V gene end was trimmed by 6 bases and the J gene end by 7 bases; junction bases not matched to a gene: 7. This CDR3 has 14 amino acids. Germline V gene data show CDR1 as MGHDK and CDR2 as SYGVNS. CDR3 residues: CASRADRGLLGYTF. In DNA, the CDR3 is TGTGCCAGCAGGGCGGACAGGGGGCTTCTTGGCTACACCTTC.

The chain employs TRBV4-3 and TRBJ2-7; tentatively, D is TRBD2 (5 bases). Trimming stripped 0 bases from V and 6 bases from J, with 18 bases between. The CDR3 has 16 residues. The germline V gene has CDR1 LGHNA and CDR2 YSLEER. CDR3 sequence reads: CASSQDRRGRASEQYF. The CDR3 region has the DNA TGCGCCAGCAGCCAAGATCGACGAGGGAGAGCCTCCGAGCAGTACTTC.

The chain has TRBV13 and TRBJ1-2, with TRBD1 as a possible D gene (6 bases). V was pared by 5 bases and J by 5 bases, with 12 bases between. In germline, CDR1 is PRHDT, CDR2 FYEKMQ (reference sequence). The CDR3 covers 13 residues. This chain's CDR3 is CASSLDRIYGYTF. The CDR3 region has the DNA TGTGCCAGCAGCCTAGACAGGATATATGGCTACACCTTC.

The chain is built from TRBV3-1 (or the pseudogene TRBV3-2) and TRBJ1-2; TRBD1 matches 9 bases. Germline CDR1 and CDR2: LGHDT and YNNKEL (reference sequence). The CDR3 has 16 amino acids. V lost 4 bases and J lost 7; bases outside the gene matches: 13. This CDR3 reads CASSPRQGVALSGYTF. In nucleotides, the CDR3 is TGTGCCAGCAGCCCCAGACAGGGGGTGGCCCTAAGTGGCTACACCTTC.

The CDR3 DNA is TGTGCCAGCAGCGTAGCTGGGACAGTTGATGAAAAACTGTTTTTT. Encoded protein: CASSVAGTVDEKLFF. The chain combines TRBV9 with TRBJ1-4; 7 bases map to TRBD1. This CDR3 region has 15 residues. CDR1 is SGDLS and CDR2 is YYNGEE in the germline V gene. The junction had 5 bases not matched to a gene; V was cut back by 0 bases and J by 6 bases.

The chain is built from TRBV7-5 and TRBJ1-3; the D call of TRBD1 is as the table states it, not checked on the DNA. TRBV7-5 constitutes a pseudogene. The length of the CDR3 is 18 residues. CDR3 DNA: TGTGCCAGAAGCAACTGCTTATGGGACAGGTTCTCTGGAAACACCATATATTTT. Translating gives CARSNCLWDRFSGNTIYF.

This clone was counted once. V is TRBV5-6 and J is TRBJ1-1, with D tentatively TRBD1 (5 bases). V was trimmed by 3 bases and J by 4 bases, leaving 16 bases between them. The V gene's germline CDR1 is SGHDT and CDR2 YYEEEE. The CDR3 runs 15 residues. The CDR3 loop is CASSSQRQGITEAFF. The CDR3 coding sequence is TGTGCCAGCAGCTCACAACGTCAGGGAATCACTGAAGCTTTCTTT.

The chain recombines TRBV4-1 with TRBJ2-7; 8 bases match TRBD1. CDR1 and CDR2 from the germline V gene are MGHRA and YSYEKL. The CDR3 length is 12 residues. Germline trimming cut 3 bases from V and 6 bases from J; bases unmatched to any gene: 1. CDR3 bases: TGCGCCAGCAGCCATACAGGGGGCGAGCAGTACTTC. Encoded protein: CASSHTGGEQYF.

This clone was seen more than once but under ten times. J is TRBJ2-1 and V is TRBV7-9; TRBD2 aligns across 7 bases. The CDR3 spans 14 residues. Germline-derived CDR1 and CDR2 are SEHNR and FQNEAQ (reference sequence). V lost 6 bases and J lost 5; bases outside the gene matches: 7. CDR3 residues: CASSLYGRDNEQFF. CDR3 DNA sequence: TGTGCCAGCAGTCTATATGGGAGGGACAATGAGCAGTTCTTC.

This sequence joins TRBV11-2 and TRBJ1-5; D unresolved. CDR1 is SGHAT and CDR2 is FQNNGV in the germline V gene. Trimming removed 4 bases at V and 5 bases at J, with 9 bases between. This CDR3 is built from 13 residues. The CDR3 DNA follows: TGTGCCAGCAGCTCCTCTTACTATCAGCCCCAGCATTTT. It yields the protein CASSSSYYQPQHF. The variable domain in full, completed from reference TRBV11-2 and TRBJ1-5, reads EAGVAQSPRYKIIEKRQSVAFWCNPISGHATLYWYQQILGQGPKLLIQFQNNGVVDDSQLPKDRFSAERLKGVDSTLKIQPAKLEDSAVYLCASSSSYYQPQHFGDGTRLSIL.

The CDR3 DNA is TGTGCCAGCGGGAGGGGCTCCTACGAGCAGTACTTC. Its protein product is CASGRGSYEQYF. This rearrangement joins TRBV6-5 to TRBJ2-7; 7 bases match TRBD2. Germline V gene data show CDR1 as MNHEY and CDR2 as SVGAGI. This CDR3 comprises 12 residues. Losses at the gene ends were 8 bases for V and 0 bases for J; bases not matched to a gene: 1.

This rearrangement joins TRBV27 to TRBJ2-7, with TRBD2 matching 10 bases. Germline assignment: CDR1 MNHEY and CDR2 SMNVEV (reference sequence). The CDR3 runs 17 residues. J lost 0 bases, V lost 1 base, and 6 bases had no gene match. CDR3 residues: CASSLLWSGRVSYEQYF. The CDR3 DNA sequence: TGTGCCAGCAGTTTATTATGGAGCGGGAGGGTCTCCTACGAGCAGTACTTC.

The chain has TRBV4-2 and TRBJ1-4; D possibly corresponds to TRBD1 (5 bases). V lost 1 base and J lost 5, with 14 bases in between. CDR1 LGHNA and CDR2 YNFKEQ come from the germline V gene. The CDR3 runs 16 residues. Written as DNA, the CDR3 is TGTGCCAGCAGCCAAGCGACTCAGGGAGGAAATGAAAAACTGTTTTTT. It specifies CASSQATQGGNEKLFF.

The chain has TRBV6-6 and TRBJ1-2; no clear D. The V end was cut by 6 bases, the J end by 0 bases, with 8 bases between. The V gene's germline CDR1 is MNHNY and CDR2 SVGAGI (reference sequence). The CDR3 loop spans 13 amino acids. The CDR3 sequence is CASRGGTNYGYTF. The CDR3, as DNA: TGTGCCAGCAGGGGAGGAACTAACTATGGCTACACCTTC.

This chain connects TRBV24-1 to TRBJ2-3; the D gene is possibly TRBD2 (7 bases). Trimming left V 9 bases short and J 1 base short, with 10 bases between. The CDR3 extends over 13 amino acids. Germline V gene data show CDR1 as KGHDR and CDR2 as SFDVKD. The CDR3 DNA follows: TGTGCCACCCGGGGGGCGGGCACAGATACGCAGTATTTT. This encodes CATRGAGTDTQYF.

This chain uses TRBV6-5 with TRBJ1-3; 9 bases are shared with TRBD1. CDR1 MNHEY and CDR2 SVGAGI come from the germline V gene. The junction had 3 bases not matched to a gene; V was cut back by 9 bases and J by 3 bases. The CDR3 sequence is 13 residues long. The CDR3 nucleotides read TGTGCCAGTACAGGGGGCATTGGAAACACCATATATTTT. Translation: CASTGGIGNTIYF.

The chain links TRBV5-1 to TRBJ1-2; weak D call: TRBD1 (5 bases). This CDR3 region has 14 residues. CDR1 is SGHRS and CDR2 is YFSETQ in the germline V gene. Between the trimmed V and J ends, which lost 0 bases and 4 bases, there was a span of 10 bases. The CDR3, as DNA: TGCGCCAGCAGCTTGGAAGGGGTGAGCTATGGCTACACCTTC. It specifies CASSLEGVSYGYTF.

The chain couples TRBV11-2 to TRBJ1-1, with a tentative D call TRBD1 (6 bases). CDR1 SGHAT and CDR2 FQNNGV come from the germline V gene. Trimming took off 1 base at V and 6 bases at J, with 9 bases between the two ends. CDR3 size: 13 residues. The CDR3 loop reads CASSLAPGAEAFF. The CDR3 DNA reads TGTGCCAGCAGCTTAGCCCCAGGGGCTGAAGCTTTCTTT.

The table lists this clone with a count of one. V and J are TRBV2 and TRBJ1-6, with 7 bases that match TRBD1. Looked up from germline, CDR1 is SNHLY and CDR2 is FYNNEI. This CDR3 spans 14 amino acids. V gave up 9 bases and J gave up 7 bases; unmatched junction bases: 9. CDR3 sequence (DNA): TGTGCCAGTCAAAAACAGGGGAAAAATTCACCCCTCCACTTT. It translates to CASQKQGKNSPLHF.

The chain uses TRBV24-1 and TRBJ1-5; 9 bases map to TRBD1. The CDR3 contains 16 residues. The V gene's germline CDR1 is KGHDR and CDR2 SFDVKD. The trim removed 4 bases at V and 3 bases at J, leaving 6 bases unmatched. CDR3 amino acids: CATSDTRTGVNQPQHF. The CDR3 region has the DNA TGTGCCACCAGTGACACTCGGACAGGGGTCAATCAGCCCCAGCATTTT.

V gene TRBV11-2 combines with J gene TRBJ1-1, with D tentatively TRBD1 (5 bases). Trimming stripped 6 bases from V and 1 base from J, with 18 bases between. Per the germline V gene, CDR1 is SGHAT and CDR2 is FQNNGV. The CDR3 runs to 16 residues. CDR3 bases: TGTGCCAGCAGAAACCCTCGAGGGAGGGGGAACACTGAAGCTTTCTTT. Translated, it gives CASRNPRGRGNTEAFF.

This clone was recorded a few times. The junction differs from germline at one of its ends, possibly a read error. The rearrangement links TRBV2 to TRBJ1-2; D remains ambiguous. CDR3 length: 13 amino acids. Germline V gives CDR1 SNHLY, CDR2 FYNNEI. CDR3 sequence reads: CASSEGRENGYTF. As DNA, the CDR3 is TGTGCCAGCAGTGAAGGGAGGGAAAATGGGTACACCTTC.

This clone was observed once. This sequence joins TRBV5-4 and TRBJ2-7; 13 bases line up with TRBD2. The CDR3 length is 17 residues. Germline V gene lookup returns CDR1 SGHNT and CDR2 YYREEE (reference sequence). The J segment lost 1 base and the V segment lost 3 bases, leaving 7 bases of the junction unmatched. The CDR3 reads CASSSMTSGGSSYEQYF. The DNA of the CDR3 is TGTGCCAGCAGCTCGATGACTAGCGGGGGGTCGTCCTACGAGCAGTACTTC.

The chain recombines TRBV5-1 with TRBJ2-1, with 15 nucleotides matching TRBD2. CDR1 and CDR2 (germline): SGHRS, YFSETQ. The CDR3 loop spans 19 amino acids. The J segment lost 0 bases and the V segment lost 0 bases, leaving 4 bases of the junction unmatched. The DNA for the CDR3 is TGCGCCAGCAGCTTGGCCGGGACTAGCGGGGGGCGCTCCTACAATGAGCAGTTCTTC. Its protein product is CASSLAGTSGGRSYNEQFF.

The chain combines TRBV21-1 with TRBJ2-2; TRBD1 was called by the table and not checked on the DNA. TRBV21-1 is given as a pseudogene. The CDR3 loop spans 19 amino acids. CDR3 in amino acids: CASSKIRSGPRPNTGELFF. In DNA, the CDR3 is TGTGCCAGCAGCAAAATTAGGTCAGGGCCCAGACCGAACACCGGGGAGCTGTTTTTT.